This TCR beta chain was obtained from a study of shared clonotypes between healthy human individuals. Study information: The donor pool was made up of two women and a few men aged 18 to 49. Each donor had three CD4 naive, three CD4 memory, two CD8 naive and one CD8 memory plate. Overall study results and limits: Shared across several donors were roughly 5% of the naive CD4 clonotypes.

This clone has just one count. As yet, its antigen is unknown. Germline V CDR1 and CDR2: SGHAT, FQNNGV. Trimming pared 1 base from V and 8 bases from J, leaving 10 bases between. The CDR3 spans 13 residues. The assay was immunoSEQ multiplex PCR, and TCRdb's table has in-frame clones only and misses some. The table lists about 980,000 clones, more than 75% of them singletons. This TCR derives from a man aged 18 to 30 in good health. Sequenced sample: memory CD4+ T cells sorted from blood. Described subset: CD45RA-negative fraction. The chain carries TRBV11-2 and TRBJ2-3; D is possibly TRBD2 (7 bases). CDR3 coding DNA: TGTGCCAGCAGCTTAGTAAGGGGGGGTACGCAGTATTTT. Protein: CASSLVRGGTQYF.